The 10 T cell receptor beta chains in this list originate from one sample, sequenced in a study of spatial heterogeneity in lung cancer. TCRdb used MiXCR to reprocess the 5' RACE reads, holding one entry per CDR3 protein. The sample has about 36,000 distinct CDR3 sequences; approximately 5.2% are singletons. Time point: sample taken at primary tumor resection. Tumor, nontumor lung or frozen PBMC supplied whole RNA, sequenced without sorting. Here the sequenced sample was PBMCs, taken at surgery. These receptors all come from a female donor with early-stage non-small cell lung cancer.

The table lists this clonotype with many counts. The chain employs TRBV3-1 and TRBJ1-6, with D perhaps TRBD1 (6 bases). This CDR3 contains 15 residues. Per the germline V gene, CDR1 is LGHDT and CDR2 is YNNKEL (reference sequence). The germline V and J ends were trimmed by 4 bases and 8 bases, with 15 bases remaining between them. Here the CDR3 reads CASSLTGKYDSPLHF. DNA for the CDR3: TGTGCCAGCAGCCTAACAGGGAAGTACGATTCACCCCTCCACTTT.

There are many counts of this clonotype. One junction end disagrees with the germline gene, perhaps due to a read error. The chain uses TRBV7-2 and TRBJ1-2; no firm D call. In germline, CDR1 is SGHTA, CDR2 FQGNSA. The CDR3 length is 13 residues. CDR3 in amino acids: CASSSGVQRASSF. CDR3 sequence (DNA): TGTGCCAGCAGCTCCGGCGTACAACGGGCCTCGTCCTTC.

This clonotype was counted at least ten times. This chain's CDR3 is CASSLLGGRNEQFF. In DNA, the CDR3 is TGCGCCAGCAGCTTGTTAGGGGGGCGAAATGAGCAGTTCTTC. The rearrangement joins TRBV5-1 to TRBJ2-1; TRBD1 or TRBD2 may be the D gene (6 bases each). Germline V CDR1 and CDR2: SGHRS, YFSETQ. V was clipped by 1 base and J by 7 bases, with 12 bases between them. The length of the CDR3 is 14 residues.

This sequence joins TRBV9 and TRBJ2-1, with D possibly being TRBD2 (6 bases). Between the trimmed V and J ends, which lost 2 bases and 6 bases, there was a span of 12 bases. The CDR3 has 14 residues. Germline-derived CDR1 and CDR2 are SGDLS and YYNGEE. The CDR3 spells CASSVGGTANEQFF. The CDR3 coding sequence is TGTGCCAGCAGCGTGGGCGGGACGGCCAATGAGCAGTTCTTC.

This clonotype appeared many times. This chain uses TRBV3-1 with TRBJ1-2, with TRBD1 matching over 7 bases. CDR3 length: 13 amino acids. V lost 0 bases, J lost 5 bases, and 0 bases stayed unmatched. Germline V lookup: CDR1 LGHDT, CDR2 YNNKEL (reference sequence). The CDR3 sequence is CASSQEGQYGYTF. CDR3 sequence (DNA): TGTGCCAGCAGCCAAGAGGGACAGTATGGCTACACCTTC. Supplemented by reference TRBV3-1 and TRBJ1-2, the full variable domain reads DTAVSQTPKYLVTQMGNDKSIKCEQNLGHDTMYWYKQDSKKFLKIMFSYNNKELIINETVPNRFSPKSPDKAHLNLHINSLELGDSAVYFCASSQEGQYGYTFGSGTRLTVV.

This chain's CDR3 is CASKGQGEEQYF. The DNA of the CDR3 is TGTGCCAGCAAGGGCCAAGGGGAAGAGCAGTACTTC. V usage is TRBV6-1 and J usage is TRBJ2-7; D might be TRBD1 (5 bases). The length of the CDR3 is 12 residues. Trimming pared 7 bases from V and 7 bases from J, leaving 14 bases between. Per the germline V gene, CDR1 is MNHNS and CDR2 is SASEGT.

This clonotype was seen at least ten times. V and J are TRBV7-6 and TRBJ2-7; 11 positions match TRBD1. J gave up 4 bases and V 5 bases, and 4 bases lay outside the gene matches. Germline V lookup: CDR1 SGHVS, CDR2 FNYEAQ. The CDR3 runs to 14 residues. The CDR3 coding sequence is TGTGCCAGCAGCCCGGGGACAGGGGGGTACGAGCAGTACTTC. As protein: CASSPGTGGYEQYF.

The genes are TRBV20-1 and TRBJ1-2, with 9 positions matching TRBD1. V lost 6 bases, J lost 4 bases, and 6 bases stayed unmatched. CDR3 size: 13 residues. The V gene's germline CDR1 is DFQATT and CDR2 SNEGSKA (reference sequence). The CDR3 spells CSAGTGLSYGYTF. CDR3 coding DNA: TGCAGTGCCGGGACAGGGTTAAGCTATGGCTACACCTTC.

In its sample, this clonotype was seen many times. The rearrangement links TRBV9 to TRBJ1-2; D ambiguous. The CDR3 contains 12 residues. Germline V CDR1 and CDR2: SGDLS, YYNGEE. V gave up 5 bases and J gave up 7 bases, with 12 bases separating them. CDR3 protein: CASRSLGFGYTF. The DNA for the CDR3 is TGTGCCAGCAGGTCCCTAGGTTTTGGCTACACCTTC.

This clonotype showed up many times. The V call is TRBV7-2, the J call TRBJ2-4; D perhaps matches TRBD2 (7 bases). CDR1 SGHTA and CDR2 FQGNSA come from the germline V gene. The V end was cut by 1 base, the J end by 9 bases, with 13 bases between. The CDR3 spans 14 residues. In nucleotides, the CDR3 is TGTGCCAGCAGCTTAGAAGGGGGAGGGATCATTCAGTACTTC. Amino acid sequence: CASSLEGGGIIQYF.